The clone carrying this TCR beta chain was detected once. After removal of 4 bases from V and 5 bases from J, the junction contained 4 bases not matched to a gene. This CDR3 region has 14 residues. Germline V gives CDR1 SGHAT, CDR2 FQNNGV. The data belong to a study of OX40 agonist ivuxolimab in advanced cancers. The method was immunoSEQ multiplex PCR; TCRdb's version includes in-frame clones alone and lacks a portion of them. The profile shows about 69,000 clones, around 89% of them singletons. Sequencing was performed on CD4+ or CD8+ T cells sorted from blood, taken in a trial of the OX40 agonist ivuxolimab. The TCR comes from an adult with an advanced solid tumor such as melanoma, head and neck, liver or kidney cancer. The rearrangement links TRBV11-2 to TRBJ2-2, with 7 nucleotides matching TRBD1. The CDR3 nucleotides are TGTGCCAGCAGCTATACAGGGGTGACCGGGGAGCTGTTTTTT. This encodes CASSYTGVTGELFF.